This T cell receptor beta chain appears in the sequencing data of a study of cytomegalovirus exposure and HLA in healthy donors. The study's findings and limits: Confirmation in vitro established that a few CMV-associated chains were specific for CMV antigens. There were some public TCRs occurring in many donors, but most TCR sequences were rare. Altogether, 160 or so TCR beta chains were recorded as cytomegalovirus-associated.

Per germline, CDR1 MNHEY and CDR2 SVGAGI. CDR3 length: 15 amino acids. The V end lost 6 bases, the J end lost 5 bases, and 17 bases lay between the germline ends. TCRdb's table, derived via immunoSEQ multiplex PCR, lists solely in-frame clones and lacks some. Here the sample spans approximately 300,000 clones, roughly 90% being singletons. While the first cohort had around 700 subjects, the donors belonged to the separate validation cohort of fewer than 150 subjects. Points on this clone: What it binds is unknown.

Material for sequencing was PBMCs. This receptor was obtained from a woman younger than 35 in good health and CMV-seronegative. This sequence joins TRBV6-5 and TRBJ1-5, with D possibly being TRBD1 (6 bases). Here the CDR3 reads CASRGLQGGDQPQHF. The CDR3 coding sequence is TGTGCCAGCAGGGGGCTACAGGGTGGGGATCAGCCCCAGCATTTT.